A single sample gave rise to the 28 T cell receptor beta chains below, sequenced in a study of T-cell reconstitution after alpha-beta-depleted transplantation in children. Unique molecular identifiers were incorporated during preparation of the TCRbeta library. TCRdb itself ran the PCR reads through MiXCR, one entry per CDR3 protein. The sample has 250,000 to 350,000 distinct CDR3 sequences; 23% are singletons. Material: PBMCs, mostly from graft donor cells, obtained 180 days after TCRalphabeta/CD19-depleted stem cell transplant. Receptor source: a male patient aged 5 to 17 who had a stem cell transplant for acute lymphoblastic leukemia, so the T cells may come from the graft donor.

The rearrangement joins TRBV5-5 to TRBJ2-7; tentative D call: TRBD2 (6 bases). The CDR3 totals 15 residues. Germline V gives CDR1 SGHKS, CDR2 YYEKEE (reference sequence). Trimming took 2 bases from V and 3 from J, leaving 15 bases between them. The CDR3 is CASSFRLAFIYEQYF. The CDR3 coding sequence is TGTGCCAGCAGCTTCCGGCTAGCGTTTATCTACGAGCAGTACTTC. The entire variable domain, with the rest obtained from reference TRBV5-5 and TRBJ2-7, is as follows: DAGVTQSPTHLIKTRGQQVTLRCSPISGHKSVSWYQQVLGQGPQFIFQYYEKEERGRGNFPDRFSARQFPNYSSELNVNALLLGDSALYLCASSFRLAFIYEQYFGPGTRLTVT.

This clonotype occurred a few times. This chain's CDR3 is CSACPVPWNEQFF. DNA of the CDR3: TGCAGCGCTTGCCCCGTCCCTTGGAATGAGCAGTTCTTC. The V call is TRBV29-1, the J call TRBJ2-1; D is undetermined. Germline V gene sequence: CDR1 SQVTM, CDR2 ANQGSEA. The CDR3 runs 13 residues. V shed 7 bases and J shed 7 bases, with 17 bases lying between them.

The chain is built from TRBV6-5 and TRBJ1-5; D remains unclear. From germline, CDR1 is MNHEY and CDR2 SVGAGI. Deletions cut 4 bases from V and 11 bases from J, with 12 bases between. The CDR3 is 12 residues long. In DNA form, the CDR3 reads TGTGCCAGCAGTTTACTCGGAAGTACCCAGCATTTT. Its translation: CASSLLGSTQHF.

This clonotype was seen only a few times. This sequence joins TRBV27 and TRBJ2-4; 7 positions agree with TRBD1. The ends lost 4 bases at V and 5 bases at J; junction bases unmatched: 11. Germline values: CDR1 MNHEY, CDR2 SMNVEV (reference sequence). This CDR3 spans 16 amino acids. Here the CDR3 reads CASSSWTGPGQNIQYF. The CDR3 bases are TGTGCCAGCAGTTCCTGGACAGGCCCCGGTCAAAACATTCAGTACTTC.

The rearrangement uses TRBV27 and TRBJ2-3; D is tentatively TRBD1 or TRBD2 (5 bases each). Trimming left V 4 bases short and J 4 bases short, with 15 bases between. The germline CDR1 and CDR2 sequences are MNHEY and SMNVEV (reference sequence). The CDR3 spans 15 residues. CDR3 protein: CASSSGYGAPDTQYF. Written as DNA, the CDR3 is TGTGCCAGCAGTTCAGGGTACGGGGCCCCAGATACGCAGTATTTT.

This clonotype was seen only once. V and J are TRBV20-1 and TRBJ2-1; TRBD2 aligns across 10 bases. The V gene end was trimmed by 2 bases and the J gene end by 3 bases; junction bases not matched to a gene: 16. Germline V gives CDR1 DFQATT, CDR2 SNEGSKA (reference sequence). The CDR3 spans 19 residues. Written as DNA, the CDR3 is TGCAGTGCTAGACGGCCGGGCCTAAGGAGCGGGGGGGACTACAATGAGCAGTTCTTC. This translates into CSARRPGLRSGGDYNEQFF.

The chain recombines TRBV27 with TRBJ2-5, with TRBD1 identical over 8 bases. The CDR3 totals 14 residues. Germline assignment: CDR1 MNHEY and CDR2 SMNVEV (reference sequence). Germline trimming cut 3 bases from V and 2 bases from J; bases unmatched to any gene: 2. Here the CDR3 DNA reads TGTGCCAGCAGTTTCCAGGGGGCGCAAGAGACCCAGTACTTC. Protein product: CASSFQGAQETQYF.

This chain links TRBV3-1 with TRBJ1-3; D gene uncertain. This CDR3 spans 12 amino acids. Germline CDR1 reads LGHDT; CDR2 reads YNNKEL (reference sequence). The ends were cut back, 8 bases at V and 0 bases at J, with 5 bases in the middle. CDR3 amino acids: CASGISGNTIYF. CDR3 bases: TGTGCCAGCGGCATCTCTGGAAACACCATATATTTT.

V is TRBV21-1 and J is TRBJ2-3. TRBV21-1 is noted as a pseudogene. The CDR3 extends over 14 amino acids. Here the CDR3 reads CASSKATATDTQYF. The DNA for the CDR3 is TGTGCCAGCAGCAAAGCGACGGCCACAGATACGCAGTATTTT.

This chain links TRBV29-1 with TRBJ2-7; TRBD1 is a possible D gene (6 bases). CDR1 is SQVTM, CDR2 ANQGSEA, per germline. The CDR3 consists of 12 residues. The V end was cut by 4 bases, the J end by 3 bases, with 10 bases between. CDR3 bases: TGCAGCGTTGGTACAGGGTTCTACGAGCAGTACTTC. It is translated as CSVGTGFYEQYF.

V and J are TRBV20-1 and TRBJ2-4; 11 nucleotides line up with TRBD2. Germline-derived CDR1 and CDR2 are DFQATT and SNEGSKA (reference sequence). The CDR3 extends over 17 amino acids. J was trimmed by 2 bases and V by 0 bases; bases with no gene match: 6. The CDR3 loop is CSARDALAGGTKNIQYF. CDR3 coding DNA: TGCAGTGCTAGAGATGCCCTAGCGGGAGGAACCAAAAACATTCAGTACTTC.

This clonotype was found a few times. V usage is TRBV9 and J usage is TRBJ2-5, with TRBD1 matching 9 bases. V was clipped by 4 bases and J by 9 bases; unmatched bases: 10. Germline CDR1 SGDLS, CDR2 YYNGEE. The CDR3 length is 14 residues. CDR3 coding DNA: TGTGCCAGCAGCCCTCAAGGGACAGGGAGGCCCCAGTACTTC. Translation gives CASSPQGTGRPQYF.

The V and J genes are TRBV20-1 and TRBJ2-3, with D perhaps given as TRBD1 or TRBD2 (5 bases each). Looked up from germline, CDR1 is DFQATT and CDR2 is SNEGSKA (reference sequence). The V gene lost 1 base and the J gene lost 2 bases, with 16 bases spanning the gap. The CDR3 covers 16 residues. For the CDR3, the DNA is TGCAGTGCTAGAGCCCCGGGACCCTTATACACAGATACGCAGTATTTT. It codes for CSARAPGPLYTDTQYF.

This clonotype was observed a few times. The chain recombines TRBV7-6 with TRBJ2-7; D gene ambiguous. There are 14 residues in the CDR3. Germline loops: CDR1 SGHVS, CDR2 FNYEAQ. V was pared by 5 bases and J by 0 bases, with 11 bases between. CDR3 in DNA: TGTGCCAGCAGCCCCCGAAGCAGCTCCTACGAGCAGTACTTC. Translating it yields CASSPRSSSYEQYF.

The table lists this clonotype with many counts. The chain is built from TRBV29-1 and TRBJ2-6; D gene uncertain. V lost 7 bases and J 4 bases, leaving 23 bases between the germline ends. This CDR3 spans 17 amino acids. CDR1 SQVTM and CDR2 ANQGSEA come from the germline V gene. DNA for the CDR3: TGCAGCGGCGAAGGTCTGACCGTTTCTCTGGGGGCCAACGTCCTGACTTTC. It yields the protein CSGEGLTVSLGANVLTF. The full variable domain, in which reference TRBV29-1 and TRBJ2-6 provide the parts outside the CDR3, is SAVISQKPSRDICQRGTSLTIQCQVDSQVTMMFWYRQQPGQSLTLIATANQGSEATYESGFVIDKFPISRPNLTFSTLTVSNMSPEDSSIYLCSGEGLTVSLGANVLTFGAGSRLTVL.

This clonotype was detected ten times or more. In DNA, the CDR3 is TGCGCCAGCAGCTTGGACAGGCTCTTCTATGGCTACACCTTC. It specifies CASSLDRLFYGYTF. The J gene is TRBJ1-2, the V gene TRBV5-1; a weak D match, TRBD1 (5 bases). V lost 0 bases and J lost 4, with 10 bases in between. Germline V lookup: CDR1 SGHRS, CDR2 YFSETQ. The CDR3 loop spans 14 amino acids.

This chain connects TRBV10-3 to TRBJ1-3; D gene ambiguous. The V end was cut by 4 bases, the J end by 0 bases, with 10 bases between. This CDR3 has 15 amino acids. Germline V gene data show CDR1 as ENHRY and CDR2 as SYGVKD. This CDR3 is CAISGSPSSGNTIYF. The CDR3 coding sequence is TGTGCCATCAGTGGGTCGCCCTCCTCTGGAAACACCATATATTTT.

In its sample, this clonotype was seen many times. The chain combines TRBV12-3 or TRBV12-4 with TRBJ2-1; D call uncertain. V lost 3 bases, J lost 8 bases, and 5 bases lay in between. CDR3 length: 11 residues. Here the CDR3 DNA reads TGTGCCAGCAGTTTCCTGGATGAGCAGTTCTTC. The encoded protein is CASSFLDEQFF.

This chain links TRBV5-6 with TRBJ2-2, with TRBD2 matching 14 bases. This CDR3 region has 16 residues. With V trimmed by 5 bases and J by 9 bases, 9 bases remained unmatched. The germline V gene encodes CDR1 SGHDT and CDR2 YYEEEE. The CDR3 sequence: CASSSRGLAGGRELFF. The CDR3 DNA reads as TGTGCCAGCAGTTCTCGTGGACTAGCGGGAGGCCGGGAGCTGTTTTTT.

This rearrangement joins TRBV27 to TRBJ2-7; D is unresolved. The CDR3 covers 14 residues. Trimming pared 2 bases from V and 0 bases from J, leaving 8 bases between. Germline CDR1 is MNHEY and CDR2 is SMNVEV (reference sequence). Here the CDR3 reads CASSLGPYSYEQYF. The CDR3 region has the DNA TGTGCCAGCAGTTTAGGACCCTACTCCTACGAGCAGTACTTC.

This clonotype was detected a few times. This chain links TRBV7-4 with TRBJ2-7, with TRBD1 as a possible D gene (6 bases). Germline CDR1 is SGHVT and CDR2 is SQSDAQ. V lost 1 base to trimming and J lost 3 bases, with 22 bases between them. This CDR3 comprises 18 residues. This CDR3 reads CASSLGSDRGKNSYEQYF. For the CDR3, the DNA is TGTGCCAGCAGCTTAGGGTCCGATAGGGGGAAAAATAGCTACGAGCAGTACTTC.

This rearrangement joins TRBV12-3 or TRBV12-4 to TRBJ1-1; TRBD1 matches at 10 bases. V shed 6 bases and J 0 bases; nucleotides not matched to a gene: 10. This CDR3 spans 17 amino acids. In DNA, the CDR3 is TGTGCCAGCAGGATGGGACAGGGGCGATTTATGAACACTGAAGCTTTCTTT. This gives the protein CASRMGQGRFMNTEAFF.

CDR3 in amino acids: CASRPPAGGAATQYF. As DNA, the CDR3 is TGTGCCAGCAGGCCCCCAGCGGGAGGAGCGGCTACGCAGTATTTT. V gene TRBV9 combines with J gene TRBJ2-3; 9 positions agree with TRBD2. The CDR3 runs 15 residues. Per the germline V gene, CDR1 is SGDLS and CDR2 is YYNGEE. Germline trimming cut 5 bases from V and 8 bases from J; bases unmatched to any gene: 12.

The J gene is TRBJ2-2, the V gene TRBV5-1; D ambiguous. V lost 0 bases and J lost 6, with 12 bases in between. This CDR3 is built from 15 residues. CDR1 SGHRS and CDR2 YFSETQ come from the germline V gene. The CDR3 DNA is TGCGCCAGCAGCTTGGCAGTATATGATTCCGGGGAGCTGTTTTTT. Residues: CASSLAVYDSGELFF.

This clonotype was recorded a few times. V and J are TRBV12-3 or TRBV12-4 and TRBJ2-5; D possibly uses TRBD1 or TRBD2 (5 bases each). The CDR3 spans 15 residues. V was cut by 2 bases and J by 7 bases, with 17 bases left in between. The CDR3 coding sequence is TGTGCCAGCAGTTTAAGGCTAACCGGGACCGGGACCCAGTACTTC. Protein product: CASSLRLTGTGTQYF.

In this sample, this clonotype turned up a few times. V usage is TRBV20-1 and J usage is TRBJ2-1; D may be TRBD2 (5 bases). Trimming removed 3 bases at V and 0 bases at J, with 6 bases between. CDR3 size: 13 residues. Germline CDR1 is DFQATT and CDR2 is SNEGSKA (reference sequence). CDR3 in amino acids: CSASGVSYNEQFF. Written as DNA, the CDR3 is TGCAGTGCTAGCGGGGTCTCCTACAATGAGCAGTTCTTC.

This clonotype has only a few counts. The chain couples TRBV7-8 to TRBJ2-5; 7 bases line up with TRBD1. The CDR3 has 15 amino acids. Per germline, CDR1 SGHVS and CDR2 FQNEAQ. The trim removed 2 bases at V and 2 bases at J, leaving 5 bases unmatched. In DNA, the CDR3 is TGTGCCAGCAGCTTACAAGGACAGGCTCAAGAGACCCAGTACTTC. Residues: CASSLQGQAQETQYF.

V is TRBV5-1 and J is TRBJ2-5; 7 nucleotides line up with TRBD2. The germline V gene encodes CDR1 SGHRS and CDR2 YFSETQ. V dropped 4 bases and J dropped 4; count of bases not matched to a gene: 4. The CDR3 runs 13 residues. The CDR3 spells CASSRGRGETQYF. CDR3 bases: TGCGCCAGCAGCCGAGGGAGGGGAGAGACCCAGTACTTC.